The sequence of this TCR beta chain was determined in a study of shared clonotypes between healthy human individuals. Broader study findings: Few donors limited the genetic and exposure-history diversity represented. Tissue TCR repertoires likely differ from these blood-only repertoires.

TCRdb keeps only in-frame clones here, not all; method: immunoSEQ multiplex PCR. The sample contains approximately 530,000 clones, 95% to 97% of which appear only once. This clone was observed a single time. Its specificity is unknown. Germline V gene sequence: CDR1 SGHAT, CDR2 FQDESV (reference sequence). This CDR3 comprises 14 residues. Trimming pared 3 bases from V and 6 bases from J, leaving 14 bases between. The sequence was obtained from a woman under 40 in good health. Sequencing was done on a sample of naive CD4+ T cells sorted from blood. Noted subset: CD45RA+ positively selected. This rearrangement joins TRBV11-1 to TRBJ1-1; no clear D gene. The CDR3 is CASSLMEAIAEAFF. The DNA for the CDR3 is TGTGCCAGCAGCTTGATGGAGGCTATCGCTGAAGCTTTCTTT.